The entry that follows covers one TCR beta chain sequence. Using immunoSEQ multiplex PCR, the repertoire was profiled, and TCRdb retains in-frame clones only, with some absent. The sample yields 14,000 or so clones, more than 60% seen once. The CDR3 sequence is 14 residues long. With 9 bases removed from V and 6 bases from J, the gap between germline ends came to 19 bases. The germline V gene encodes CDR1 MNHEY and CDR2 SVGAGI. The data derive from a study of tumour-infiltrating T cells in Burkitt lymphoma. Material for sequencing was tumor tissue. The rearrangement uses TRBV6-5 and TRBJ2-3; D is ambiguous. The receptor was derived from a human donor with diffuse large B-cell lymphoma. CDR3 nucleotide sequence: TGTGCCAGTTTCCAAGGCGTGACACATGATACGCAGTATTTT. Protein product: CASFQGVTHDTQYF.